Listed here are 25 T cell receptor beta chains from one sample, sequenced in a study of identical twins. TCRdb re-derived calls from the 5' RACE reads in MiXCR, one entry per CDR3 protein. The table includes approximately 600,000 distinct CDR3 sequences, about 7.6% detected once. These data were also reused for a study on yellow fever vaccine responses in identical twins.

Sequenced: PBMCs. The source of these receptors is a woman younger than 30 in good health.

The rearrangement uses TRBV4-1 and TRBJ2-7; TRBD2 matches at 7 bases. V dropped 2 bases and J dropped 2; count of bases not matched to a gene: 9. This CDR3 has 16 amino acids. CDR1 and CDR2 (germline): MGHRA, YSYEKL. The CDR3 here is CASSQTVAGATYEQYF. CDR3 sequence (DNA): TGCGCCAGCAGCCAAACGGTCGCGGGAGCCACCTACGAGCAGTACTTC.

As regards this clonotype: This likely comes from a read error, as the CDR3 has no conserved phenylalanine or tryptophan at its end. The chain has TRBV11-3 and TRBJ2-3, with unresolved D. There are 12 residues in the CDR3. Germline V lookup: CDR1 SGHNT, CDR2 YENEEA. V shed 5 bases and J shed 4 bases, with 7 bases lying between them. For the CDR3, the DNA is TGTGCCAGCAGCCCCCTTTCAGATACGCAGTATCTT. It translates to CASSPLSDTQYL.

This clonotype occurred a few times. V gene TRBV20-1 combines with J gene TRBJ2-3; a possible D gene is TRBD1 (5 bases). V gave up 2 bases and J gave up 2 bases, with 14 bases separating them. CDR3 length: 15 residues. From germline, CDR1 is DFQATT and CDR2 SNEGSKA (reference sequence). The CDR3 DNA reads as TGCAGTGCTAGAAGGGGCAGCCTAGACACAGATACGCAGTATTTT. Translation: CSARRGSLDTDTQYF.

This clonotype was seen a handful of times. This chain uses TRBV5-5 with TRBJ1-1; 7 nucleotides align to TRBD1. The trim removed 6 bases at V and 3 bases at J, leaving 14 bases unmatched. Germline V CDR1 and CDR2: SGHKS, YYEKEE (reference sequence). CDR3 size: 16 residues. CDR3 sequence: CASNPRIGQGDTEAFF. The CDR3 DNA is TGTGCCAGCAACCCAAGAATCGGGCAGGGGGACACTGAAGCTTTCTTT.

This clonotype was detected many times. This chain links TRBV3-1 with TRBJ1-1, with TRBD1 matching over 9 bases. CDR3 length: 15 residues. V gave up 1 base and J gave up 1 base; unmatched junction bases: 1. Germline CDR1 and CDR2: LGHDT and YNNKEL (reference sequence). The CDR3 is CASSQVGQGNTEAFF. The CDR3 nucleotides are TGTGCCAGCAGCCAAGTGGGACAGGGGAACACTGAAGCTTTCTTT.

This clonotype has ten or more counts. DNA of the CDR3: TGTGCCAGTAGCCCCGGACTTGGCTACAATGAGCAGTTCTTC. This gives the protein CASSPGLGYNEQFF. This chain connects TRBV19 to TRBJ2-1; D is possibly TRBD2 (5 bases). This CDR3 has 14 amino acids. Germline V gene data show CDR1 as LNHDA and CDR2 as SQIVND (reference sequence). Trimming took 6 bases from V and 3 from J, leaving 12 bases between them.

The gene calls are TRBV20-1 and TRBJ1-2; no clear D. The germline V gene has CDR1 DFQATT and CDR2 SNEGSKA (reference sequence). Trimming pared 3 bases from V and 6 bases from J, leaving 8 bases between. CDR3 length equals 11 residues. Here the CDR3 reads CSASRRDGYTF. The CDR3 DNA reads TGCAGTGCTAGTCGGAGGGATGGCTACACCTTC.

This clonotype was observed at least ten times. The V call is TRBV5-1, the J call TRBJ2-1; 7 nucleotides line up with TRBD2. The V segment lost 0 bases and the J segment 12 bases; nucleotides outside the gene matches: 12. The CDR3 totals 15 residues. Germline V gives CDR1 SGHRS, CDR2 YFSETQ. This CDR3 reads CASSLEPGGPRGQFF. The CDR3 region has the DNA TGCGCCAGCAGCTTGGAACCGGGAGGCCCCCGCGGGCAGTTCTTC.

The DNA of the CDR3 is TGTGCCAGCGTTCCGGAGACAGGGCAATACGAGCAGTACGTC. It translates to CASVPETGQYEQYV. This chain links TRBV2 with TRBJ2-7, with TRBD1 matching over 7 bases. The trim removed 8 bases at V and 4 bases at J, leaving 11 bases unmatched. Germline V lookup: CDR1 SNHLY, CDR2 FYNNEI. CDR3 length equals 14 residues.

The genes are TRBV7-9 and TRBJ2-7; D is unresolved. Germline V lookup: CDR1 SEHNR, CDR2 FQNEAQ (reference sequence). This CDR3 has 11 amino acids. Trimming left V 1 base short and J 7 bases short, with 5 bases between. This chain's CDR3 is CASSLVLEQYF. CDR3 DNA: TGTGCCAGCAGCTTAGTTCTAGAGCAGTACTTC.

The J gene is TRBJ2-5, the V gene TRBV5-5, with D unclear. V lost 2 bases and J lost 5, with 13 bases in between. Germline-derived CDR1 and CDR2 are SGHKS and YYEKEE (reference sequence). CDR3 length: 14 amino acids. CDR3 nucleotides: TGTGCCAGCAGCTTCCGGCAGCCTGGCGAGACCCAGTACTTC. It specifies CASSFRQPGETQYF. The full variable domain, in which reference TRBV5-5 and TRBJ2-5 provide the parts outside the CDR3, is DAGVTQSPTHLIKTRGQQVTLRCSPISGHKSVSWYQQVLGQGPQFIFQYYEKEERGRGNFPDRFSARQFPNYSSELNVNALLLGDSALYLCASSFRQPGETQYFGPGTRLLVL.

Ten or more counts support this clonotype. The J gene is TRBJ1-2, the V gene TRBV12-3 or TRBV12-4; possible D gene TRBD1, 6 bases. The CDR3 consists of 13 residues. Trimming shortened V by 4 bases and J by 6 bases, and 12 bases separated the two germline ends. The CDR3 DNA is TGTGCCAGCAGTTCCAGGGGAGCTGATGGCTACACCTTC. Protein: CASSSRGADGYTF.

This clonotype was counted at least ten times. The genes are TRBV7-8 and TRBJ2-1; 9 bases fit TRBD2. The CDR3 length is 14 residues. Per germline, CDR1 SGHVS and CDR2 FQNEAQ. J lost 5 bases, V lost 5 bases, and 4 bases had no gene match. The CDR3 DNA follows: TGTGCCAGCAGCCTTAGCGGGAGCCACAATGAGCAGTTCTTC. It yields the protein CASSLSGSHNEQFF.

This clonotype was seen more than once but under ten times. This chain joins TRBV11-2 and TRBJ1-6, with D uncertain. This CDR3 has 13 amino acids. Germline CDR1 SGHAT, CDR2 FQNNGV. V lost 6 bases to trimming and J lost 5 bases, with 8 bases between them. As DNA, the CDR3 is TGTGCCAGCAGTCTCGGGAATAATTCACCCCTCCACTTT. Translating gives CASSLGNNSPLHF.

The chain couples TRBV10-3 to TRBJ2-7; the match to TRBD2 covers 11 bases. The CDR3 consists of 14 residues. The V gene end was trimmed by 10 bases and the J gene end by 4 bases; junction bases not matched to a gene: 9. Germline V lookup: CDR1 ENHRY, CDR2 SYGVKD. CDR3 sequence (DNA): TGTGCCACACTAGCGGGGGAGGCCAATTACGAGCAGTACTTC. Its translation: CATLAGEANYEQYF.

This clonotype came up many times. This chain joins TRBV25-1 and TRBJ2-7, with TRBD1 as a possible D gene (5 bases). CDR1 MGHDK and CDR2 SYGVNS come from the germline V gene. The germline V and J ends were trimmed by 5 bases and 0 bases, with 8 bases remaining between them. This CDR3 comprises 13 residues. The CDR3 reads CASSYRNSYEQYF. CDR3 DNA: TGTGCCAGCAGTTACAGGAACTCCTACGAGCAGTACTTC.

Many counts were recorded for this clonotype. The rearrangement joins TRBV5-1 to TRBJ2-1, with 15 bases lining up with TRBD2. V gave up 2 bases and J gave up 8 bases; unmatched junction bases: 11. Germline V gives CDR1 SGHRS, CDR2 YFSETQ. This CDR3 has 18 residues. In DNA form, the CDR3 reads TGCGCCAGCAGCTTAGACCGGACTAGCGGGAGGGCCAGAGATGAGCAGTTCTTC. This translates into CASSLDRTSGRARDEQFF.

This clonotype was observed a handful of times. Here the CDR3 DNA reads TGCGCCAGCAGCTGGCGGCGGGGAACCTACGAGCAGTACTTC. Translated: CASSWRRGTYEQYF. The V gene is TRBV5-1, the J gene TRBJ2-7; possible D gene TRBD2, 6 bases. Trimming stripped 3 bases from V and 2 bases from J, with 12 bases between. The CDR3 totals 14 residues. Germline V gives CDR1 SGHRS, CDR2 YFSETQ.

The chain employs TRBV3-1 and TRBJ2-1; TRBD2 matches 11 bases. Trimming at V came to 0 bases and at J to 1 base, leaving 11 bases not matched to a gene. This CDR3 region has 20 residues. Looked up from germline, CDR1 is LGHDT and CDR2 is YNNKEL (reference sequence). The CDR3: CASSQDRGLLAGGSYNEQFF. The CDR3 DNA reads TGTGCCAGCAGCCAAGATCGGGGCCTTCTAGCGGGAGGATCCTACAATGAGCAGTTCTTC.

This clonotype was seen at least ten times. The chain has TRBV18 and TRBJ2-3; no clear D. Looked up from germline, CDR1 is KGHSH and CDR2 is LQKENI. There are 12 residues in the CDR3. V was cut by 6 bases and J by 6 bases, with 10 bases left in between. The CDR3 region is CASSPLVDTQYF. DNA of the CDR3: TGTGCCAGCTCCCCTCTGGTGGATACGCAGTATTTT. Drawing the rest from reference TRBV18 and TRBJ2-3, the complete variable domain is NAGVMQNPRHLVRRRGQEARLRCSPMKGHSHVYWYRQLPEEGLKFMVYLQKENIIDESGMPKERFSAEFPKEGPSILRIQQVVRGDSAAYFCASSPLVDTQYFGPGTRLTVL.

This chain uses TRBV29-1 with TRBJ1-2, with D possibly TRBD1 on 6 matching bases. V lost 7 bases, J lost 1 base, and 25 bases lay in between. The CDR3 runs 17 residues. Germline V CDR1 and CDR2: SQVTM, ANQGSEA. Here the CDR3 DNA reads TGCAGCGCAGCCATTTGGGGCAGGGGCGGAGGTAACTATGGCTACACCTTC. It is translated as CSAAIWGRGGGNYGYTF.

The chain carries TRBV5-1 and TRBJ2-1; 8 nucleotides align to TRBD2. The CDR3 covers 16 residues. Germline V gives CDR1 SGHRS, CDR2 YFSETQ. V trimming: 0 bases; J trimming: 4 bases; junction bases outside the gene matches: 6. The CDR3 here is CASSLGTGTSYNEQFF. CDR3 in DNA: TGCGCCAGCAGCTTGGGGACCGGGACTAGTTACAATGAGCAGTTCTTC.

This chain connects TRBV27 to TRBJ2-1, with D possibly matching TRBD1 (6 bases). Germline loops: CDR1 MNHEY, CDR2 SMNVEV (reference sequence). Trimming cost V 3 bases and J 2 bases, with 14 bases left between them. The CDR3 consists of 16 residues. CDR3 in DNA: TGTGCCAGCAGTTTTCAGAGGGGGTATGCCTACAATGAGCAGTTCTTC. Protein: CASSFQRGYAYNEQFF.

The chain recombines TRBV5-1 with TRBJ2-5; D is unresolved. Trimming removed 4 bases at V and 2 bases at J, with 12 bases between. The CDR3 runs 14 residues. Germline-derived CDR1 and CDR2 are SGHRS and YFSETQ. This CDR3 is CASSQTQRQETQYF. CDR3 in DNA: TGCGCCAGCAGCCAGACACAGAGACAAGAGACCCAGTACTTC.

This clonotype was seen at least ten times. The CDR3 spells CASSLASGSLQGQFF. The CDR3 DNA sequence: TGCGCCAGCAGCTTGGCTAGCGGGAGCCTACAAGGGCAGTTCTTC. V usage is TRBV5-1 and J usage is TRBJ2-1; TRBD2 agrees at 10 bases. With 0 bases clipped from V and 12 bases from J, the junction kept 9 bases outside the gene matches. CDR1 is SGHRS, CDR2 YFSETQ, per germline. This CDR3 spans 15 amino acids.